A single sample gave rise to the 21 T cell receptor beta chains below, sequenced in a study of cytomegalovirus exposure and HLA in healthy donors. Use of 60 Vbeta and 13 Jbeta primers characterized the PCR. This table comes from immunoSEQ multiplex PCR, and its TCRdb copy is limited to in-frame clones, with some not included. The profile shows over 50,000 clones, about 77% of them singletons. The sample consisted of PBMCs. The receptors shown here come from a female donor in good health and CMV-seronegative.

The chain has TRBV11-3 and TRBJ2-5, with 7 bases aligning to TRBD2. The end of the DNA fits TRBJ2-7 better, so the J call may be wrong. CDR3 size: 13 residues. The germline V gene has CDR1 SGHNT and CDR2 YENEEA. CDR3 loop: CASSVNREAEQYF. The CDR3 DNA reads TGTGCCAGCAGCGTGAACCGGGAGGCCGAGCAGTACTTC.

This chain uses TRBV10-1 with TRBJ2-5, with TRBD1 identical over 10 bases. Trimming cost V 4 bases and J 5 bases; bases outside gene matches: 16. Germline CDR1 WNHNN, CDR2 SYGVQD (reference sequence). The CDR3 loop spans 18 amino acids. The CDR3 sequence: CASSARTGGARGMETQYF. In DNA, the CDR3 is TGCGCCAGCAGTGCAAGGACAGGGGGTGCTAGGGGCATGGAGACCCAGTACTTC.

This clone was observed once. The gene calls are TRBV2 and TRBJ2-5; D possibly corresponds to TRBD2 (8 bases). CDR3 size: 19 residues. Trimming shortened V by 6 bases and J by 0 bases, and 26 bases separated the two germline ends. Germline V gene data show CDR1 as SNHLY and CDR2 as FYNNEI. The CDR3 DNA is TGTGCCAGCAGAAGGACAGGCGATAGCGGGACTTCGTACCAAGAGACCCAGTACTTC. Amino acid sequence: CASRRTGDSGTSYQETQYF.

This sequence joins TRBV7-8 and TRBJ2-7; TRBD1 matches 9 bases. The V gene end was trimmed by 4 bases and the J gene end by 4 bases; junction bases not matched to a gene: 11. CDR3 length equals 16 residues. In germline, CDR1 is SGHVS, CDR2 FQNEAQ. DNA of the CDR3: TGTGCCAGCAGCTCCCGTCAGGGGACAGGGTTTTACGAGCAGTACTTC. Protein: CASSSRQGTGFYEQYF.

The chain joins TRBV4-2 to TRBJ2-2; 7 bases line up with TRBD2. The CDR3 is 16 amino acids. The germline V gene encodes CDR1 LGHNA and CDR2 YNFKEQ. The V and J ends lost 4 bases and 7 bases, in that order; junction bases with no gene match: 12. CDR3 sequence reads: CASSPSRTSIRGELFF. The CDR3 bases are TGTGCCAGCAGCCCGAGCCGGACTAGTATCCGCGGGGAGCTGTTTTTT.

The rearrangement links TRBV19 to TRBJ1-2, with D tentatively TRBD1 (5 bases). V lost 3 bases to trimming and J lost 7 bases, with 12 bases between them. Germline assignment: CDR1 LNHDA and CDR2 SQIVND (reference sequence). This CDR3 is 13 amino acids long. The CDR3 DNA reads TGTGCCAGTAGTATTTCTCAGGGTTCTGGCTACACCTTC. Amino acids: CASSISQGSGYTF.

This clone was detected only once. The chain joins TRBV5-1 to TRBJ2-4, with D possibly being TRBD2 (5 bases). The CDR3 runs 14 residues. Germline loops: CDR1 SGHRS, CDR2 YFSETQ. The V end was cut by 0 bases, the J end by 6 bases, with 10 bases between. This chain's CDR3 is CASSLGGPGNIQYF. CDR3 DNA sequence: TGCGCCAGCAGCTTGGGAGGGCCGGGAAACATTCAGTACTTC.

This clone was picked up one time. The V call is TRBV30, the J call TRBJ1-1; tentative D call: TRBD1 (6 bases). This CDR3 contains 15 residues. V lost 3 bases and J lost 4, with 18 bases in between. Germline V gene lookup returns CDR1 GTSNPN and CDR2 SVGIG (reference sequence). The CDR3 nucleotides are TGTGCCTGGAGCGCCGGGGGGCGCGGTGTCACTGAAGCTTTCTTT. Its protein product is CAWSAGGRGVTEAFF.

This chain uses TRBV7-2 with TRBJ2-2, with 10 positions matching TRBD2. V dropped 5 bases and J dropped 7; count of bases not matched to a gene: 10. This CDR3 has 16 residues. CDR1 is SGHTA, CDR2 FQGNSA, per germline. In DNA form, the CDR3 reads TGTGCCAGCAGCCCCACCTTAGCGGGAGGAGGCGGGGAGCTGTTTTTT. Its protein product is CASSPTLAGGGGELFF.

This chain joins TRBV2 and TRBJ2-1; 14 bases match TRBD2. Germline CDR1 reads SNHLY; CDR2 reads FYNNEI. The junction had 5 bases not matched to a gene; V was cut back by 6 bases and J by 4 bases. The CDR3 sequence is 16 residues long. The CDR3: CASRQRLAGGYNEQFF. The CDR3 DNA is TGTGCCAGCAGGCAACGACTAGCGGGGGGGTACAATGAGCAGTTCTTC.

This clone occurred a few times. The gene calls are TRBV7-2 and TRBJ2-5; TRBD2 agrees at 9 bases. Trimming removed 3 bases from V and 4 bases from J; junction bases left unmatched: 6. Germline V gene lookup returns CDR1 SGHTA and CDR2 FQGNSA. The CDR3 is 15 amino acids. The CDR3 DNA sequence: TGTGCCAGCAGCTTTCTTAGCGGGAGCCCAGAGACCCAGTACTTC. Translated, it gives CASSFLSGSPETQYF. Full variable domain (missing parts from reference TRBV7-2 and TRBJ2-5): GAGVSQSPSNKVTEKGKDVELRCDPISGHTALYWYRQSLGQGLEFLIYFQGNSAPDKSGLPSDRFSAERTGGSVSTLTIQRTQQEDSAVYLCASSFLSGSPETQYFGPGTRLLVL.

This sequence joins TRBV28 and TRBJ2-5, with D unresolved. Germline CDR1 and CDR2: MDHEN and SYDVKM. V was trimmed by 3 bases and J by 0 bases, leaving 5 bases between them. The CDR3 runs 13 residues. The CDR3 spells CASSLYDQETQYF. The CDR3 nucleotides are TGTGCCAGCAGTTTGTATGACCAAGAGACCCAGTACTTC.

The chain has TRBV4-1 and TRBJ2-1; 10 positions agree with TRBD2. V was pared by 1 base and J by 4 bases, with 7 bases of the junction left unmatched. The CDR3 totals 17 residues. Germline V gene sequence: CDR1 MGHRA, CDR2 YSYEKL. The CDR3 here is CASSQGHKRGGYNEQFF. CDR3 DNA sequence: TGCGCCAGCAGCCAAGGCCATAAGCGGGGGGGTTACAATGAGCAGTTCTTC.

The chain uses TRBV7-2 and TRBJ1-2; TRBD1 matches at 7 bases. After removal of 5 bases from V and 2 bases from J, the junction contained 2 bases not matched to a gene. The germline CDR1 and CDR2 sequences are SGHTA and FQGNSA. This CDR3 contains 13 residues. The CDR3 nucleotides read TGTGCCAGCAGCCTACAGGGGAACTATGGCTACACCTTC. Amino acid sequence: CASSLQGNYGYTF.

The V call is TRBV23-1, the J call TRBJ1-3, with 9 positions matching TRBD1. TRBV23-1 is an ORF, and what it does is uncertain. This CDR3 has 19 residues. Trimming cost V 7 bases and J 0 bases; bases outside gene matches: 16. CDR3 nucleotide sequence: TGCGCCAGCACCGTCCCTTATCCGGGACAGGGCTGCTCTGGAAACACCATATATTTT. Amino acid sequence: CASTVPYPGQGCSGNTIYF.

To note about this clone: A junction end diverges from the germline sequence, so it may reflect a read error. The chain links TRBV7-9 to TRBJ2-7; D perhaps matches TRBD2 (5 bases). The CDR3 is 13 residues long. Germline lookup yields CDR1 SEHNR and CDR2 FQNEAQ (reference sequence). CDR3 DNA: TGTTCCAGCAGCGACCACTATAGCGACGAGCAGTACTTC. Translating gives CSSSDHYSDEQYF.

The chain joins TRBV6-5 to TRBJ2-1; D gene uncertain. Trimming shortened V by 5 bases and J by 2 bases, and 13 bases separated the two germline ends. CDR3 size: 15 residues. Germline V gene sequence: CDR1 MNHEY, CDR2 SVGAGI. The CDR3 here is CASSQEERTYNEQFF. DNA for the CDR3: TGTGCCAGCAGTCAAGAGGAAAGGACCTACAATGAGCAGTTCTTC.

This chain uses TRBV28 with TRBJ2-2, with 11 bases that match TRBD2. The CDR3 has 15 amino acids. CDR1 and CDR2 (germline): MDHEN, SYDVKM. V dropped 3 bases and J dropped 7; count of bases not matched to a gene: 4. Written as DNA, the CDR3 is TGTGCCAGCAGTTTTAGCGGGAGGGCCCACGGGGAGCTGTTTTTT. As protein: CASSFSGRAHGELFF.

The chain uses TRBV6-6 and TRBJ2-1; D is possibly TRBD1 (7 bases). The germline V gene encodes CDR1 MNHNY and CDR2 SVGAGI (reference sequence). The germline V and J ends were trimmed by 8 bases and 3 bases, with 17 bases remaining between them. The CDR3 length is 15 residues. The CDR3 reads CASVEGTAGYNEQFF. The CDR3 DNA reads TGTGCCAGCGTAGAAGGGACAGCGGGCTACAATGAGCAGTTCTTC.

This clone has more than one count but fewer than ten. The chain carries TRBV10-3 and TRBJ1-1; D gene uncertain. Germline V CDR1 and CDR2: ENHRY, SYGVKD. Trimming stripped 0 bases from V and 0 bases from J, with 5 bases between. This CDR3 has 14 residues. This chain's CDR3 is CAISESEVNTEAFF. CDR3 nucleotide sequence: TGTGCCATCAGTGAGTCAGAGGTGAACACTGAAGCTTTCTTT.

DNA for the CDR3: TGTGCCACCAGCGCCCGACAGTACCAAGAGACCCAGTACTTC. The encoded protein is CATSARQYQETQYF. The chain has TRBV15 and TRBJ2-5; a possible D gene is TRBD1 (5 bases). There are 14 residues in the CDR3. V was clipped by 5 bases and J by 0 bases, with 10 bases between them. CDR1 and CDR2 from the germline V gene are LNHNV and YYDKDF (reference sequence).